The rows below give T cell receptor beta chains drawn from one sample of a study of OX40 agonist ivuxolimab in advanced cancers. Generated by immunoSEQ multiplex PCR, the TCRdb table keeps only in-frame clones and is missing some. The sample yields about 99,000 clones, around 95% seen once. Specimen: CD4+ or CD8+ T cells sorted from blood, collected in a trial of the OX40 agonist ivuxolimab. These receptor sequences come from an adult with an advanced solid tumor such as melanoma, head and neck, liver or kidney cancer. CDR3s include the opening cysteine and the closing phenylalanine or tryptophan. A D gene is named only where the DNA matches it firmly. Size tells how often a clone was seen (once, few, many) or the class of an expanded clone, and some rows leave it out.

- | TRBJ2-7 | - | TRBV25-1 | TGTGCCAGCTCGTATGACTCCTACGAGCAGTACTTC | CASSYDSYEQYF
- | TRBJ1-1 | TRBD1 | TRBV7-4 | TGTGCCAGCAGCTTAGATGAGGGGGCATGGACTGAAGCTTTCTTT | CASSLDEGAWTEAFF
- | TRBJ2-7 | - | TRBV2 | TGTGCCAGCAGTGAAGGTTCCCCTAGGGCCTACGAGCAGTACTTC | CASSEGSPRAYEQYF
- | TRBJ2-5 | TRBD1 | TRBV19 | TGTGCCAGTAGTGTAGAGCAGGGGGAGACCCAGCACTTC | CASSVEQGETQHF
- | TRBJ1-4 | - | TRBV30 | TGTGCCTGGAGTGATGGTGCGGATCGGGGTGAAAAACTGTTTTTT | CAWSDGADRGEKLFF
- | TRBJ2-7 | TRBD2 | TRBV4-3 | TGCGCCAGCAGCCAAGATGGCGGGGGGTCATACGAGCAGTACTTC | CASSQDGGGSYEQYF
- | TRBJ2-1 | - | TRBV19 | TGTGCCAGTAGTTGGGGGGTTGAGCAGTTCTTC | CASSWGVEQFF
- | TRBJ2-5 | - | TRBV7-8 | TGTGCCAGCAGCTTACGGTCCCAAGAGACCCAGTACTTC | CASSLRSQETQYF
- | TRBJ2-1 | - | TRBV11-2 | TGTGCCAGCAGCTTAGAAAAGGGGCTTAGGGGCAATGAGCAGTTCTTC | CASSLEKGLRGNEQFF
- | TRBJ1-1 | - | TRBV7-9 | TGTGCCAGCAGCCAACTCCCGCGGGTTGAAGCTTTCTTT | CASSQLPRVEAFF
- | TRBJ2-1 | - | TRBV2 | TGTGCCAGCAGTCCCTACCATGAGCAGTTCTTC | CASSPYHEQFF
- | TRBJ2-3 | - | TRBV19 | TGTGCCAGTAGTATTACGGGAGCAGATACGCAGTATTTT | CASSITGADTQYF
once | TRBJ2-7 | TRBD2 | TRBV7-9 | TGTGCCAGCGGCATTTCCGGTAGCGGGAGCGCCTACGAGCAGTACTTC | CASGISGSGSAYEQYF
- | TRBJ2-5 | TRBD2 | TRBV5-4 | TGTGCCAGCAGCTTTGGGCTAGCGGGGGTACAAGAGACCCAGTACTTC | CASSFGLAGVQETQYF
- | TRBJ2-7 | - | TRBV5-8 | TGTGCCAGCAGCTCTCCTATTAACTCCTACGAGCAGTACTTC | CASSSPINSYEQYF
- | TRBJ2-1 | TRBD1 | TRBV13 | TGTGCCAGCAGCTTCCGGGACAGGGCAGAAAATGAGCAGTTCTTC | CASSFRDRAENEQFF
- | TRBJ2-5 | TRBD2 | TRBV11-2 | TGTGCCAGCAGCCCCTGGACTAGCGGGGGGGCCTGGGAGACCCAGTACTTC | CASSPWTSGGAWETQYF
- | TRBJ1-4 | - | TRBV5-6 | TGTGCCAGCAGCTTTCTACATGGAACAGAGCCTAATGAAAAACTGTTTTTT | CASSFLHGTEPNEKLFF
- | TRBJ2-2 | - | TRBV7-9 | TGTGCCAGCAGCTTAGTCCCCAGCACCGGGGAGCTGTTTTTT | CASSLVPSTGELFF
- | TRBJ1-5 | - | TRBV16 | TGTGCCAGCAGCCAAGGTGGGACCGGCAATCAGCCCCAGCATTTT | CASSQGGTGNQPQHF
- | TRBJ2-7 | - | TRBV6-1 | TGTGCCAGCAGTTTTACTGATTACTACGAGCAGTACTTC | CASSFTDYYEQYF
- | TRBJ2-7 | TRBD2 | TRBV27 | TGTGCCAGCAGTAGCCGGGAGGAGAGGGGCAGCTCCTACGAGCAGTACTTC | CASSSREERGSSYEQYF
- | TRBJ1-1 | - | TRBV6-5 | TGTGCCAGCAGTTATGGGGGGAACACTGAAGCTTTCTTT | CASSYGGNTEAFF
once | TRBJ2-1 | TRBD2 | TRBV9 | TGTGCCAGCAGCGTAACCTCCTCCTTACTAGCGGGAGTTGATGAGCAGTTCTTC | CASSVTSSLLAGVDEQFF